The 2 T cell receptor beta chains in this list originate from one sample, sequenced in a study of blood T cells in healthy people across ages. The use of a sample-barcoded 5' primer and a J-beta primer mix characterized a second PCR of about 6 to 11 cycles. TCRdb called the 5' RACE reads again in MiXCR, with one record for every CDR3 protein. The sample lists under 2 million distinct CDR3 sequences, 34% occurring once. The sequencing sample was made of blood. These receptors originate from a woman aged 25 to 45 in good health.

This clonotype was counted a few times. The rearrangement uses TRBV25-1 and TRBJ2-5; 11 bases map to TRBD1. The CDR3 length is 15 residues. Per the germline V gene, CDR1 is MGHDK and CDR2 is SYGVNS. V lost 7 bases to trimming and J lost 1 base; unmatched junction nucleotides: 5. CDR3 sequence (DNA): TGTGCCAGCACGGGGGGGACAGGGGGCCAAGAGACCCAGTACTTC. Amino acid sequence: CASTGGTGGQETQYF.

The CDR3 here is CASSLGGRKGNEQFF. The CDR3 nucleotides read TGCGCCAGCAGCTTGGGAGGGCGAAAAGGGAATGAGCAGTTCTTC. The genes are TRBV5-1 and TRBJ2-1, with TRBD2 as a possible D gene (5 bases). Trimming cost V 0 bases and J 7 bases, with 14 bases left between them. This CDR3 spans 15 amino acids. Germline values: CDR1 SGHRS, CDR2 YFSETQ.